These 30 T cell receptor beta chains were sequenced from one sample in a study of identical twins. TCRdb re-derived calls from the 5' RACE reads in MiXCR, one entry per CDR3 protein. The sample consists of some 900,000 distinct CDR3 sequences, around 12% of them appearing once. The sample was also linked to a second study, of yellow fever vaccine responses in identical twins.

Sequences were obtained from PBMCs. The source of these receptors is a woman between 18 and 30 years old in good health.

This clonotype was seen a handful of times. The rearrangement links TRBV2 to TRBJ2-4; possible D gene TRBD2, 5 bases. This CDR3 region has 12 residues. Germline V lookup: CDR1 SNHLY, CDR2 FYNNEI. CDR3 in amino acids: CVSEGLKNIQYF. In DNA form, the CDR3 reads TGTGTGTCTGAGGGTCTCAAAAACATTCAGTACTTC.

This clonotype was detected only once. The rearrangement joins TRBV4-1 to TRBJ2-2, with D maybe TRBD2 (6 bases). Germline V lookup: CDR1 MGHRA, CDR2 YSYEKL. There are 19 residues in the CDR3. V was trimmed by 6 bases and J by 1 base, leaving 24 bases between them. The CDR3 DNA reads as TGCGCCAGCAGTCCAGGTGCAGGGACGTGGGGGGTGAACACCGGGGAGCTGTTTTTT. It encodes CASSPGAGTWGVNTGELFF.

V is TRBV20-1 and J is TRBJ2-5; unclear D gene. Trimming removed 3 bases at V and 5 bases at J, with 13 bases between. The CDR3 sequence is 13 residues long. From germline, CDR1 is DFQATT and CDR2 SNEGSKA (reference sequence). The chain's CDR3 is CSASLQIRETQYF. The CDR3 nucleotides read TGCAGTGCTAGTCTACAGATACGTGAGACCCAGTACTTC.

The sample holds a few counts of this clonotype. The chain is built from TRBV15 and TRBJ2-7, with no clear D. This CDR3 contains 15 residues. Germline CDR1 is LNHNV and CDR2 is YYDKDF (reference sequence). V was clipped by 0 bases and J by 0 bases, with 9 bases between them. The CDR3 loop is CATSRDLTPSYEQYF. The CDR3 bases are TGTGCCACCAGCAGAGATCTTACACCCTCCTACGAGCAGTACTTC. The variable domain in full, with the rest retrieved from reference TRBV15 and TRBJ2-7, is DAMVIQNPRYQVTQFGKPVTLSCSQTLNHNVMYWYQQKSSQAPKLLFHYYDKDFNNEADTPDNFQSRRPNTSFCFLDIRSPGLGDTAMYLCATSRDLTPSYEQYFGPGTRLTVT.

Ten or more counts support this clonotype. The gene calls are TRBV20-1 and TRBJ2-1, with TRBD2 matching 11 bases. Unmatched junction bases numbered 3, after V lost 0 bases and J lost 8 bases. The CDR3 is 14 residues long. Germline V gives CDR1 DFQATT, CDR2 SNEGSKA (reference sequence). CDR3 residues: CSARDLAGGDEQFF. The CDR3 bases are TGCAGTGCTAGAGACCTAGCGGGGGGCGATGAGCAGTTCTTC.

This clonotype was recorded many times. This CDR3 is CAISSGWANTEAFF. The DNA for the CDR3 is TGTGCCATCAGTTCCGGTTGGGCGAACACTGAAGCTTTCTTT. The chain combines TRBV10-3 with TRBJ1-1; D is unresolved. V was shortened by 5 bases and J by 1 base, with 11 bases between the two germline ends. The germline V gene has CDR1 ENHRY and CDR2 SYGVKD. This CDR3 has 14 amino acids.

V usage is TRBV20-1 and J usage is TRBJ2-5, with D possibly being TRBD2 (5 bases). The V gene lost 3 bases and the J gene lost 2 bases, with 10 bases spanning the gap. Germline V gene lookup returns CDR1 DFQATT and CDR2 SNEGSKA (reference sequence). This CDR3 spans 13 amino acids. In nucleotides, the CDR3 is TGCAGTGCTAGTATGAGGGAACAAGAGACCCAGTACTTC. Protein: CSASMREQETQYF.

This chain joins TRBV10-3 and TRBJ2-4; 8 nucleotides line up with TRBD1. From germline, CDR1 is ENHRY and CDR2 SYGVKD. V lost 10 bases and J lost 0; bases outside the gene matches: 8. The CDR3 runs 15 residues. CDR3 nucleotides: TGTGCCACGGGACAGGCGGAACTAGCCAAAAACATTCAGTACTTC. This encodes CATGQAELAKNIQYF.

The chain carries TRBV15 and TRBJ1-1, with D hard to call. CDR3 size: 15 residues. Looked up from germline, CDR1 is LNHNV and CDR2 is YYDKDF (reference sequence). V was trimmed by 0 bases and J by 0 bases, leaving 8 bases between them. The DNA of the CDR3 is TGTGCCACCAGCAGAGAGGGCGGCTTGAACACTGAAGCTTTCTTT. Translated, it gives CATSREGGLNTEAFF.

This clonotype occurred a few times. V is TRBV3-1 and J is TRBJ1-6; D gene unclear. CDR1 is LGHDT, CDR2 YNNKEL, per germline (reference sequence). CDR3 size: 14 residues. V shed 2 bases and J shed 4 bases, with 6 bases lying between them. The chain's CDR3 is CASSQQEYNSPLHF. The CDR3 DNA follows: TGTGCCAGCAGCCAACAGGAATATAATTCACCCCTCCACTTT.

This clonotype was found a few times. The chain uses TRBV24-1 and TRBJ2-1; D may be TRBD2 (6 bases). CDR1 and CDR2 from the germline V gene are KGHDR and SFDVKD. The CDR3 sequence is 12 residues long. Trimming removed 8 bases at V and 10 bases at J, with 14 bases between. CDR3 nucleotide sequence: TGTGCCACCACAGACTCGGGGGACGAGCAGTTCTTC. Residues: CATTDSGDEQFF.

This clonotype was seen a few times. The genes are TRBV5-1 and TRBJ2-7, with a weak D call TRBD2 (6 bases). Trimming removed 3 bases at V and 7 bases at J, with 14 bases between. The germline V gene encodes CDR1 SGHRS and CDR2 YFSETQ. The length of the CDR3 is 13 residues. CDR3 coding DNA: TGCGCCAGCAGCTGGACTGTTGGAGGGGAGCAGTACTTC. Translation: CASSWTVGGEQYF.

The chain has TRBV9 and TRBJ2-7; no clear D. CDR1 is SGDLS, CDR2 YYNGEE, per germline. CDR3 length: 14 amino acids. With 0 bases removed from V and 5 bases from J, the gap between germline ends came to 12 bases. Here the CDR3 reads CASSVGAGRNEQYF. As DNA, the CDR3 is TGTGCCAGCAGCGTAGGGGCAGGTCGAAACGAGCAGTACTTC.

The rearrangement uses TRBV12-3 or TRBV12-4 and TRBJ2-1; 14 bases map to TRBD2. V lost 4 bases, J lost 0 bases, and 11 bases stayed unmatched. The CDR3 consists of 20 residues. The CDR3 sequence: CASSSPGLAGEGHSYNEQFF. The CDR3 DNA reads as TGTGCCAGCAGTTCGCCGGGACTAGCGGGAGAAGGGCACTCCTACAATGAGCAGTTCTTC.

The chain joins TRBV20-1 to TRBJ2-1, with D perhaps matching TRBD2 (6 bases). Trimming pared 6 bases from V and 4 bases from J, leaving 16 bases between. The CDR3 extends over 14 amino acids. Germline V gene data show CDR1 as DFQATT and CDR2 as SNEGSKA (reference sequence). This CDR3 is CSALGLATYNEQFF. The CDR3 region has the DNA TGCAGTGCGCTTGGTCTAGCGACATACAATGAGCAGTTCTTC.

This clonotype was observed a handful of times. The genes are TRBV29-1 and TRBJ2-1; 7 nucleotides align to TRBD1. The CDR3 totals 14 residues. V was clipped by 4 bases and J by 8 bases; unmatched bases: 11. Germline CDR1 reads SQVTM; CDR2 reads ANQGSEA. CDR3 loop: CSVVLTGKNHEQFF. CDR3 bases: TGCAGCGTTGTCCTGACAGGGAAAAATCATGAGCAGTTCTTC.

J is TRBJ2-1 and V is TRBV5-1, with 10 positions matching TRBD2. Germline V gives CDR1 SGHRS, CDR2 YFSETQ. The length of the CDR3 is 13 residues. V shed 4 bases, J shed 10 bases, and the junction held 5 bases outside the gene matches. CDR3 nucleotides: TGCGCCAGCAGCCTGAGACTAGCGGGCGAGCAGTTCTTC. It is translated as CASSLRLAGEQFF. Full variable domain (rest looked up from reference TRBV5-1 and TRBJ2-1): KAGVTQTPRYLIKTRGQQVTLSCSPISGHRSVSWYQQTPGQGLQFLFEYFSETQRNKGNFPGRFSGRQFSNSRSEMNVSTLELGDSALYLCASSLRLAGEQFFGPGTRLTVL.

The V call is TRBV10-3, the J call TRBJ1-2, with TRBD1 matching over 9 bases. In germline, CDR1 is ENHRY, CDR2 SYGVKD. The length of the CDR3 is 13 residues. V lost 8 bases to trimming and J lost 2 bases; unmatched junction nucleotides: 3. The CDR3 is CAISDRGNYGYTF. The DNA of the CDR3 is TGTGCCATCTCGGACAGGGGCAACTATGGCTACACCTTC.

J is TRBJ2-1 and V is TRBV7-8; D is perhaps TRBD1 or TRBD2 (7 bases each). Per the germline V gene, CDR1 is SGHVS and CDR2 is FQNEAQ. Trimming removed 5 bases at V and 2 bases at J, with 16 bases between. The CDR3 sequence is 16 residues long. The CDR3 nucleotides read TGTGCCAGCAGCAGAAGCAGGGGGGGAGCCTACAATGAGCAGTTCTTC. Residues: CASSRSRGGAYNEQFF.

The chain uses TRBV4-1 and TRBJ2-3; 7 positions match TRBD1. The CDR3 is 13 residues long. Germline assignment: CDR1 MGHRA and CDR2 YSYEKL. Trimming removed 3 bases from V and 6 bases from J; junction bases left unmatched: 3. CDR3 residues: CASSHEGADTQYF. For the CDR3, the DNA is TGCGCCAGCAGCCACGAGGGGGCGGATACGCAGTATTTT.

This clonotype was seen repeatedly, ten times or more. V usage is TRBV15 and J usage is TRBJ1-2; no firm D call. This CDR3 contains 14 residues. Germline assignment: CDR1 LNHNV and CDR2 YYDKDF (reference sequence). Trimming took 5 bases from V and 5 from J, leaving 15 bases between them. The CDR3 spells CATSSHRAEYGYTF. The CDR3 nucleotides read TGTGCCACCAGCTCGCACAGAGCCGAGTATGGCTACACCTTC. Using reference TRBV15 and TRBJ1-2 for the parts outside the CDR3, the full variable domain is DAMVIQNPRYQVTQFGKPVTLSCSQTLNHNVMYWYQQKSSQAPKLLFHYYDKDFNNEADTPDNFQSRRPNTSFCFLDIRSPGLGDTAMYLCATSSHRAEYGYTFGSGTRLTVV.

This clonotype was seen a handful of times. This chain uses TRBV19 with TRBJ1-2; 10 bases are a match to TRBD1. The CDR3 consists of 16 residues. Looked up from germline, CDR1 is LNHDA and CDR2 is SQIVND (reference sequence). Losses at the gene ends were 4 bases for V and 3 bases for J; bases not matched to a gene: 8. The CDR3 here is CASSKSRDRGYYGYTF. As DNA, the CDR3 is TGTGCCAGTAGTAAGTCCCGGGACAGGGGATACTATGGCTACACCTTC.

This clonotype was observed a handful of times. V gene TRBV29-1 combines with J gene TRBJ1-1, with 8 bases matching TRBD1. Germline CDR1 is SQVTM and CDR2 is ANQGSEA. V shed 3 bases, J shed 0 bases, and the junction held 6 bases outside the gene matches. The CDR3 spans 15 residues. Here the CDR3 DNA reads TGCAGCGTTGAGAGGACAGGGTCCATGAACACTGAAGCTTTCTTT. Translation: CSVERTGSMNTEAFF.

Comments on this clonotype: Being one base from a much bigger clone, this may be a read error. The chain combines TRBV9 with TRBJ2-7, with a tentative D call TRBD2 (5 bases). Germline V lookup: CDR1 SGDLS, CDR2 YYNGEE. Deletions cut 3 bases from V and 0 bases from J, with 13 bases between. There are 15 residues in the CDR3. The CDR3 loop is CASSGHSVSSYEQYF. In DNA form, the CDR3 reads TGTGCCAGCAGCGGACATAGCGTGAGCTCCTACGAGCAGTACTTC.

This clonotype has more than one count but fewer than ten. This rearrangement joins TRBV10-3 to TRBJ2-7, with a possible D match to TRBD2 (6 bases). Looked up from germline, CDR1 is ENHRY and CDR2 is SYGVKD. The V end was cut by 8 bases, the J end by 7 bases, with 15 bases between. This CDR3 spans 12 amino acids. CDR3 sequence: CAIGDLTREQYF. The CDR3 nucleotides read TGTGCCATCGGGGATCTGACTAGAGAGCAGTACTTC.

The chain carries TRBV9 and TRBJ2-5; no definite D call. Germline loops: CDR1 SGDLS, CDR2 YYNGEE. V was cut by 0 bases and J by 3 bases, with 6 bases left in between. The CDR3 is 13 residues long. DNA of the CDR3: TGTGCCAGCAGCGTAGCGCTAGAAGAGACCCAGTACTTC. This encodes CASSVALEETQYF.

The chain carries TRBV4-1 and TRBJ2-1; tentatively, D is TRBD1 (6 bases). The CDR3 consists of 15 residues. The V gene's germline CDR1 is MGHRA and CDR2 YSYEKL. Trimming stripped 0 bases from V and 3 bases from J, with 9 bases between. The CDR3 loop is CASSQETGHYNEQFF. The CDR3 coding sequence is TGCGCCAGCAGCCAAGAGACAGGCCACTACAATGAGCAGTTCTTC.

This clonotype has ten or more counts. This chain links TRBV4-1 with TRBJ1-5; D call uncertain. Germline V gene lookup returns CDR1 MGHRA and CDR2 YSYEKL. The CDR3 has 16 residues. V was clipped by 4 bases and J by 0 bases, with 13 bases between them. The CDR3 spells CASSPALAPSNQPQHF. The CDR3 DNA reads TGCGCCAGCAGCCCGGCCCTCGCGCCTAGCAATCAGCCCCAGCATTTT.

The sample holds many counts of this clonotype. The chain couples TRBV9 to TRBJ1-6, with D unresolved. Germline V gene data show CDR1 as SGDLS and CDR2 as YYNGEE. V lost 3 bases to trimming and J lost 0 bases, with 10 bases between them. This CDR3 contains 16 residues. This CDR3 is CASSAQVGSYNSPLHF. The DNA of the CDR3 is TGTGCCAGCAGCGCTCAGGTTGGCTCCTATAATTCACCCCTCCACTTT.

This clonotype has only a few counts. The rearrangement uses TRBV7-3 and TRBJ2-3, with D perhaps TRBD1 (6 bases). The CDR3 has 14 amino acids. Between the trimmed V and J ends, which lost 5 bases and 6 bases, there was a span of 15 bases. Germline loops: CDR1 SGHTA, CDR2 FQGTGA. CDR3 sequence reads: CASSAGVPPDTQYF. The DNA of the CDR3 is TGTGCCAGCAGCGCAGGGGTCCCCCCGGATACGCAGTATTTT.